Listed below are T cell receptor beta chains from one sample, sequenced in a study of Ad26.COV2.S vaccination and SARS-CoV-2 variants. TCRdb keeps only in-frame clones here, not all; method: immunoSEQ multiplex PCR. The sample lists about 350,000 clones, 70% to 90% seen once, with roughly a tenth in the top ten. The sequencing used peripheral blood, collected in a trial of Ad26.COV2.S vaccine versus placebo. Receptors originate from a person between 18 and 65 years old who received the Ad26.COV2.S COVID-19 vaccine or a placebo. The conserved cysteine and the conserved F or W are not part of the CDR3 here. Each record gives: J gene, CDR3 length, V gene, CDR3 protein.

>TRBJ1-4|12|TRBV6-5
ASSRTVDYEKLF
>TRBJ2-7|12|TRBV3-1/TRBV3-2
ASSQIKGSYEQY
>TRBJ2-1|14|TRBV19
ASSIGYRGGSDEQF
>TRBJ2-3|13|TRBV27
ASSHIEPSTDTQY
>TRBJ2-5|12|TRBV2
ASSSSQGKKTQY
>TRBJ2-1|15|TRBV21-1
ASSTRLAANSYNEQF
>TRBJ2-7|9|TRBV12-3/TRBV12-4
ASSRLYEQY
>TRBJ1-5|11|TRBV10-3
ATDRGGNQPQH
>TRBJ2-3|12|TRBV28
ASSKAGGRDTQY
>TRBJ2-1|16|TRBV27
ASSASQFGLAGGNEQF
>TRBJ2-7|15|TRBV6-2/TRBV6-3
ASSWWGGFDSPYEQY
>TRBJ2-2|12|TRBV6-5
ASSYFDRNGELF
>TRBJ2-7|9|TRBV12-3/TRBV12-4
ASSSRREQY
>TRBJ2-4|12|TRBV4-3
ASSQDGGSNIQY
>TRBJ1-3|18|TRBV4-1
ASSQVRGQGATYSGNTIY
>TRBJ1-6|11|TRBV28
ASGGHGNSPLH
>TRBJ2-1|11|TRBV5-1
ASSLGATWEQF
>TRBJ1-2|14|TRBV5-1
ASSLGFGGLNYGYT
>TRBJ2-7|12|TRBV5-5
ASSFGTGSYEQY
>TRBJ2-7|13|TRBV28
ASRPRGVRFHEQY
>TRBJ2-1|14|TRBV5-1
ASSLGASGNYNEQF
>TRBJ1-1|10|TRBV7-9
ASSPRVSEAF
>TRBJ2-7|15|TRBV4-1
ASSQGTSGGSSYEQY